What follows describes a single T cell receptor beta chain. What it binds is unknown. These data come from a study of PD-1 blockade in classical Hodgkin lymphoma. In the study overall: Patients were treated with nivolumab at 3 mg/kg, and this was given intravenously every 2 weeks.

The data were produced by immunoSEQ multiplex PCR, yet TCRdb's version contains in-frame clones alone and is incomplete. This table has some 8,900 clones, approximately 84% appearing once. Study results and limitations: As was reported, newly diagnosed patients showed lower baseline TCR diversity than healthy donors did. Complete responders' baseline diversity resembled that of newly diagnosed patients.

V dropped 1 base and J dropped 1 base, with 8 bases sitting between them. CDR1 KGHSH and CDR2 LQKENI come from the germline V gene. This CDR3 region has 14 residues. Every single patient, without exception, relapsed after autologous stem cell transplantation, and brentuximab vedotin exposure varied. Researchers report purifying CD4+ T cells from thawed PBMCs by magnetic negative selection. The study recorded best responses of complete response, partial response or progressive disease. The material sequenced was CD4+ T cells from blood, taken at baseline. This TCR came from a human donor with classical Hodgkin lymphoma. The chain recombines TRBV18 with TRBJ2-7, with D perhaps TRBD2 (5 bases). CDR3 loop: CASSPRGGSYEQYF. The CDR3 coding sequence is TGTGCCAGCTCACCACGCGGCGGGTCCTACGAGCAGTACTTC.